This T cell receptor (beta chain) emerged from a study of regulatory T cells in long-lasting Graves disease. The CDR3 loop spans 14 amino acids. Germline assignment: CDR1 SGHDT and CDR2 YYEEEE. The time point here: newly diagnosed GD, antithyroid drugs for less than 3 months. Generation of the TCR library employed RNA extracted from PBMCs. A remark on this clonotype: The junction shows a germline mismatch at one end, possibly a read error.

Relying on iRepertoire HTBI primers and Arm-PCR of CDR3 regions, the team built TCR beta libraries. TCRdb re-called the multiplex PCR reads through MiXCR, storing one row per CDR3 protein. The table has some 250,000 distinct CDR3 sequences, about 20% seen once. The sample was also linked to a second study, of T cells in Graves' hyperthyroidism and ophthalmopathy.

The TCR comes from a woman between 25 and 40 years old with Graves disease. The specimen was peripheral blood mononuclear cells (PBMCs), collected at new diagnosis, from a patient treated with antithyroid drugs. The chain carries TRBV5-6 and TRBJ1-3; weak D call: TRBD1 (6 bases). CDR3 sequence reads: CTSSQGSSGNTIYF. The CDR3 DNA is TGTACCAGCAGCCAGGGGAGCTCTGGAAACACCATATATTTT.